This is a list of T cell receptor beta chains from one sample in a study of T cells in Graves' hyperthyroidism and ophthalmopathy. MiXCR, run by TCRdb on the multiplex PCR reads, gives a single entry per CDR3 protein. Among hundreds of thousands of distinct CDR3 sequences listed, roughly 13% were seen once. Material for sequencing was blood. These receptors were obtained from a woman aged 18-35 years with Graves' hyperthyroidism. Each CDR3 is given with its conserved first and last residue. The order of the fields is J gene, clone size, V gene, D gene, CDR3 protein, CDR3 DNA. The D gene is left open where the match is weak. Only some rows state a clone size, as once, few, many or a class for expanded clones.

>TRBJ1-1|many|TRBV7-3|-
CASSAGMPGVRTEAFF
TGTGCCAGCAGCGCCGGGATGCCGGGGGTGCGAACTGAAGCTTTCTTT
>TRBJ1-4|-|TRBV7-9|TRBD1
CASSLTGGFEKLFF
TGTGCCAGCAGCCTCACAGGGGGCTTTGAAAAACTGTTTTTT
>TRBJ2-3|many|TRBV28|-
CASSPQDLHTQYF
TGTGCCAGCAGTCCCCAAGATTTACATACGCAGTATTTT
>TRBJ2-6|-|TRBV20-1|-
CSPRYSGPSGANVLTF
TGCAGCCCTAGATACAGTGGCCCCTCTGGGGCCAACGTCCTGACTTTC
>TRBJ1-2|-|TRBV7-9|-
CASSLSVNYYGYTF
TGTGCCAGCAGCTTATCGGTTAATTACTATGGCTACACCTTC
>TRBJ1-1|few|TRBV6-1|-
CASSPLQDLNTEAFF
TGTGCCAGCAGCCCCTTACAGGACTTGAACACTGAAGCTTTCTTT
>TRBJ2-5|many|TRBV6-2/TRBV6-3|-
CASSHLLAEIKTQYF
TGTGCCAGCAGTCACCTGTTAGCCGAGATTAAGACCCAGTACTTC
>TRBJ2-7|many|TRBV7-9|-
CASSLDSGLHEQYF
TGTGCCAGCAGCTTAGATTCAGGTCTCCACGAGCAGTACTTC
>TRBJ2-3|few|TRBV2|-
CASRFGQTSDTQYF
TGTGCCAGCAGATTTGGACAAACATCAGATACGCAGTATTTT
>TRBJ2-3|-|TRBV28|-
CASRHESGTSTDTQYF
TGTGCCAGCAGACACGAGAGCGGGACAAGCACAGATACGCAGTATTTT
>TRBJ2-1|many|TRBV7-9|TRBD2
CASSLSLAGVYNEQFF
TGTGCCAGCAGCCTGAGCCTAGCGGGAGTCTACAATGAGCAGTTCTTC
>TRBJ2-3|many|TRBV27|-
CASKTGADTQYF
TGTGCCAGCAAGACAGGTGCAGATACGCAGTATTTT
>TRBJ2-2|many|TRBV10-3|-
CAITRNGGTAGELFF
TGTGCCATCACTCGAAATGGGGGGACCGCCGGGGAGCTGTTTTTT
>TRBJ2-1|few|TRBV20-1|TRBD1
CSADRGTYNEQFF
TGCAGTGCTGACAGGGGGACCTACAATGAGCAGTTCTTC
>TRBJ1-6|once|TRBV4-3|TRBD1
CASSQGTGGNSPLHF
TGCGCCAGCAGCCAGGGGACAGGAGGAAATTCACCCCTCCACTTT
>TRBJ1-1|many|TRBV18|-
CASSPPRGLSNTEAFF
TGTGCCAGCTCACCACCGAGGGGCCTTTCGAACACTGAAGCTTTCTTT
>TRBJ1-4|-|TRBV12-3/TRBV12-4|-
CASSRGDGKLFF
TGTGCCAGCAGTCGGGGGGACGGGAAACTGTTTTTT
>TRBJ1-1|many|TRBV11-2|TRBD1
CASSLQGGVTDTEAFF
TGTGCCAGCAGCCTTCAGGGGGGGGTTACGGACACTGAAGCTTTCTTT